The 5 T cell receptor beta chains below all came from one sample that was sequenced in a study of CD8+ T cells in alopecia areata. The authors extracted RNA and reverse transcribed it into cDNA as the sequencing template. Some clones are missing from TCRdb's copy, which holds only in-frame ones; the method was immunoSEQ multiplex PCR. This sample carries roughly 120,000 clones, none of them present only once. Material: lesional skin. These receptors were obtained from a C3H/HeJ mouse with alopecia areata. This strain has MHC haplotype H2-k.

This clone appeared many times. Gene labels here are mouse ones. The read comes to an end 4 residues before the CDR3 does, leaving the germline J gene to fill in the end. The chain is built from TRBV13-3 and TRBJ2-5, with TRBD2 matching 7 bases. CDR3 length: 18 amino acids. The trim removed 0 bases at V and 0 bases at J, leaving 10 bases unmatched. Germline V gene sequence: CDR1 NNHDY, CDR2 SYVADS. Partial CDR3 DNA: TGTGCCAGCAGTGATGCAGTCCCGGGGGGGGATAACCAAGAC. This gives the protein CASSDAVPGGDNQD. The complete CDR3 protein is CASSDAVPGGDNQDTQYF.

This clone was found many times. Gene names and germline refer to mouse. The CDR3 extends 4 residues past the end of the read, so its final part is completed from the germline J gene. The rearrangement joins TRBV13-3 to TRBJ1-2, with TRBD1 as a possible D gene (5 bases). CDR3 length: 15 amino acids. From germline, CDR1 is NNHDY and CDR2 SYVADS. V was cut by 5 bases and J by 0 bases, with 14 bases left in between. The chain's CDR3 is CASSPPATANSDYTF. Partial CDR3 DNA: TGTGCCAGCAGCCCTCCCGCGACAGCAAACTCC.

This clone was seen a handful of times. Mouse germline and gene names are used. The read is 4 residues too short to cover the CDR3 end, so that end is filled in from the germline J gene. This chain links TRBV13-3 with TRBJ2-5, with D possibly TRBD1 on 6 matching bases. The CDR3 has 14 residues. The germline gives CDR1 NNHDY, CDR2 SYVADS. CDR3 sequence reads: CASSPNQGWDTQYF. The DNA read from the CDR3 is TGTGCCAGCAGTCCGAATCAGGGGTGGGAC.

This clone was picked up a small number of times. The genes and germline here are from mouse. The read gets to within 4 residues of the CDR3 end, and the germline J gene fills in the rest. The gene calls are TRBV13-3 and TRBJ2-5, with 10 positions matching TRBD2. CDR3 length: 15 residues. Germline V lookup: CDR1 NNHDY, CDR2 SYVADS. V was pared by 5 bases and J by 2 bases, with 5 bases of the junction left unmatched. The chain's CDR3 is CASRVTGGGQDTQYF. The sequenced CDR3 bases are TGTGCCAGCAGAGTTACTGGGGGGGGCCAAGAC.

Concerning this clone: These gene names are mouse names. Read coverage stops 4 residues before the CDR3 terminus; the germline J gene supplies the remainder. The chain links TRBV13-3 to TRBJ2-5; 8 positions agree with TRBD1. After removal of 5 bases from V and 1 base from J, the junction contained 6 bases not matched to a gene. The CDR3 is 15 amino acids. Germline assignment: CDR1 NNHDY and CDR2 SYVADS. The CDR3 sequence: CASRSSGGDQDTQYF. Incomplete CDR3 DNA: TGTGCCAGCAGATCCTCAGGGGGCGACCAAGAC.